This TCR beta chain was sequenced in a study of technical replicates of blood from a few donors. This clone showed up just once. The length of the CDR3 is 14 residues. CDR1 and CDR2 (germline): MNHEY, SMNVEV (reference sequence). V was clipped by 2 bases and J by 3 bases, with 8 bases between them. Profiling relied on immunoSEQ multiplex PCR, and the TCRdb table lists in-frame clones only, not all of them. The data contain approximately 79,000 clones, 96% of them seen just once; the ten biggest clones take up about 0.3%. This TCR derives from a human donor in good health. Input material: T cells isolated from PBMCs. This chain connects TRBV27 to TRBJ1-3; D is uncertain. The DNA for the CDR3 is TGTGCCAGCAGTTTAACAGTTCGTGGAAACACCATATATTTT. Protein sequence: CASSLTVRGNTIYF.